Each of the 21 T cell receptor beta chains below was sequenced from the same sample in a study of cytomegalovirus exposure and HLA in healthy donors. The PCR ran on 60 Vbeta and 13 Jbeta primers. Profiling relied on immunoSEQ multiplex PCR, and the TCRdb table lists in-frame clones only, not all of them. The data contain under 200,000 clones, about 85% of them singletons. The sample taken for sequencing was PBMCs. The source is a man aged 18 to 29 in good health and CMV-seronegative.

The rearrangement joins TRBV5-6 to TRBJ1-5; 7 bases align to TRBD1. The CDR3 consists of 14 residues. Germline assignment: CDR1 SGHDT and CDR2 YYEEEE. V was pared by 0 bases and J by 6 bases, with 3 bases of the junction left unmatched. CDR3 DNA sequence: TGTGCCAGCAGCTTGGGACAGGGAGGTCAGCCCCAGCATTTT. It is translated as CASSLGQGGQPQHF.

This chain links TRBV4-1 with TRBJ1-5; 10 positions agree with TRBD1. The length of the CDR3 is 18 residues. V lost 1 base to trimming and J lost 1 base; unmatched junction nucleotides: 7. The germline V gene has CDR1 MGHRA and CDR2 YSYEKL. For the CDR3, the DNA is TGCGCCAGCAGCCAAGGACAGGGGGCCTTAGGAAGCAATCAGCCCCAGCATTTT. It yields the protein CASSQGQGALGSNQPQHF.

This chain joins TRBV18 and TRBJ2-7; 8 bases map to TRBD1. The trim removed 6 bases at V and 3 bases at J, leaving 7 bases unmatched. CDR3 length: 14 amino acids. Germline V gene lookup returns CDR1 KGHSH and CDR2 LQKENI. Here the CDR3 DNA reads TGTGCCAGCTCGGTCGGACAGGGAAACTACGAGCAGTACTTC. It translates to CASSVGQGNYEQYF.

The chain recombines TRBV6-1 with TRBJ1-5, with a weak D call TRBD1 (6 bases). The CDR3 runs to 14 residues. Germline CDR1 MNHNS, CDR2 SASEGT. V dropped 3 bases and J dropped 6 bases, with 12 bases sitting between them. The CDR3 region has the DNA TGTGCCAGCAGTGAGGGGCAGGGGTTTCAGCCCCAGCATTTT. Residues: CASSEGQGFQPQHF.

This clone showed up just a few times. The chain couples TRBV5-6 to TRBJ2-7; D is unresolved. Trimming took 0 bases from V and 5 from J, leaving 3 bases between them. The CDR3 contains 11 residues. CDR1 is SGHDT, CDR2 YYEEEE, per germline. The CDR3, as DNA: TGTGCCAGCAGCTTGGCTGACGAGCAGTACTTC. It yields the protein CASSLADEQYF.

The chain recombines TRBV10-3 with TRBJ2-5, with 10 bases lining up with TRBD2. The CDR3 runs to 16 residues. The V gene's germline CDR1 is ENHRY and CDR2 SYGVKD. V was clipped by 0 bases and J by 2 bases; unmatched bases: 3. DNA for the CDR3: TGTGCCATCAGTGAGTCAGGTAGCGGGGGGCAAGAGACCCAGTACTTC. This sequence encodes CAISESGSGGQETQYF.

Regarding this clone: This sample includes further DNA sequences coding for the same CDR3. The V call is TRBV7-3, the J call TRBJ2-7; perhaps TRBD2 as D (5 bases). CDR1 and CDR2 from the germline V gene are SGHTA and FQGTGA. Trimming removed 2 bases from V and 4 bases from J, with 12 bases in between. The CDR3 runs to 14 residues. CDR3 residues: CASSLLSGPYEQYF. For the CDR3, the DNA is TGTGCCAGCAGCTTACTCAGCGGCCCTTACGAGCAGTACTTC.

This clone was observed a single time. This rearrangement joins TRBV11-2 to TRBJ2-7; D possibly corresponds to TRBD1 (6 bases). Trimming stripped 3 bases from V and 3 bases from J, with 6 bases between. This CDR3 has 12 amino acids. Germline lookup yields CDR1 SGHAT and CDR2 FQNNGV. CDR3 DNA sequence: TGTGCCAGCAGCTTCAGGGGCTACGAGCAGTACTTC. This translates into CASSFRGYEQYF.

V is TRBV28 and J is TRBJ1-2; 8 bases are a match to TRBD1. Germline CDR1 is MDHEN and CDR2 is SYDVKM. V shed 5 bases, J shed 8 bases, and the junction held 7 bases outside the gene matches. There are 13 residues in the CDR3. CDR3: CASSQDRGGGYTF. In nucleotides, the CDR3 is TGTGCCAGCAGTCAAGACAGGGGCGGAGGCTACACCTTC.

To note about this clone: A read error may account for a junction end that differs from germline. The chain recombines TRBV7-9 with TRBJ2-2, with no clear D. The CDR3 loop spans 11 amino acids. Germline CDR1 SEHNR, CDR2 FQNEAQ (reference sequence). The CDR3 sequence is CSSSLGGELFF. The CDR3 nucleotides read TGTTCCAGCAGTCTCGGCGGGGAGCTGTTTTTT.

This clone appeared a single time. The V call is TRBV18, the J call TRBJ2-7; TRBD1 matches 9 bases. CDR3 size: 13 residues. V gave up 4 bases and J gave up 5 bases; unmatched junction bases: 3. Germline CDR1 KGHSH, CDR2 LQKENI. For the CDR3, the DNA is TGTGCCAGCTCACGGAGGACAGGGGACGAGCAGTACTTC. It codes for CASSRRTGDEQYF.

The chain joins TRBV6-6 to TRBJ1-1; D unclear. Trimming stripped 2 bases from V and 6 bases from J, with 7 bases between. This CDR3 comprises 12 residues. CDR1 MNHNY and CDR2 SVGAGI come from the germline V gene (reference sequence). CDR3 in amino acids: CASSYEGAEAFF. CDR3 coding DNA: TGTGCCAGCAGTTACGAGGGCGCTGAAGCTTTCTTT.

The chain carries TRBV18 and TRBJ2-5; TRBD1 is a possible D gene (5 bases). The V end lost 2 bases, the J end lost 5 bases, and 12 bases lay between the germline ends. Germline values: CDR1 KGHSH, CDR2 LQKENI. The CDR3 loop spans 14 amino acids. CDR3 protein: CASSPTQAEETQYF. As DNA, the CDR3 is TGTGCCAGCTCACCAACACAGGCGGAGGAGACCCAGTACTTC.

This chain uses TRBV7-9 with TRBJ2-5; 7 bases map to TRBD1. The ends lost 6 bases at V and 2 bases at J; junction bases unmatched: 12. The germline gives CDR1 SEHNR, CDR2 FQNEAQ (reference sequence). CDR3 size: 16 residues. The CDR3 region is CASSLSGRGLQETQYF. The CDR3 DNA follows: TGTGCCAGCAGTCTTTCCGGCAGGGGGTTACAAGAGACCCAGTACTTC.

This chain joins TRBV2 and TRBJ1-6; 7 bases align to TRBD1. CDR3 length: 14 amino acids. Germline lookup yields CDR1 SNHLY and CDR2 FYNNEI. V was pared by 6 bases and J by 7 bases, with 6 bases of the junction left unmatched. The chain's CDR3 is CASRLDRANSPLHF. CDR3 sequence (DNA): TGTGCCAGCAGATTAGACAGGGCGAATTCACCCCTCCACTTT.

V and J are TRBV7-8 and TRBJ1-2; D possibly corresponds to TRBD1 (6 bases). The V and J ends lost 5 bases and 6 bases respectively, with 19 bases between them. The germline V gene has CDR1 SGHVS and CDR2 FQNEAQ. There are 15 residues in the CDR3. Written as DNA, the CDR3 is TGTGCCAGCAGCGACTCAACTCAACAGGGAGATGGCTACACCTTC. This translates into CASSDSTQQGDGYTF.

The V call is TRBV9, the J call TRBJ2-3, with a weak D call TRBD1 (6 bases). Germline lookup yields CDR1 SGDLS and CDR2 YYNGEE. Trimming took off 0 bases at V and 1 base at J, with 15 bases between the two ends. This CDR3 is 17 amino acids long. DNA for the CDR3: TGTGCCAGCAGCGTAGGTCGTGGGGGCTTTGGCACAGATACGCAGTATTTT. Its protein is CASSVGRGGFGTDTQYF.

This clone has more than one count but fewer than ten. The chain carries TRBV7-3 and TRBJ2-5; TRBD1 agrees at 9 bases. The V segment lost 5 bases and the J segment 2 bases; nucleotides outside the gene matches: 3. This CDR3 contains 14 residues. Germline loops: CDR1 SGHTA, CDR2 FQGTGA. CDR3 amino acids: CASSIDRGQETQYF. DNA for the CDR3: TGTGCCAGCAGCATCGACAGGGGGCAAGAGACCCAGTACTTC.

The chain is built from TRBV5-1 and TRBJ2-1; TRBD2 agrees at 9 bases. V lost 2 bases and J lost 9; bases outside the gene matches: 9. The germline gives CDR1 SGHRS, CDR2 YFSETQ. The CDR3 is made up of 15 amino acids. The CDR3, as DNA: TGCGCCAGCAGCTTCGGGCTAGCGGGACTAGGTGAGCAGTTCTTC. This codes for CASSFGLAGLGEQFF.

The V gene is TRBV7-9, the J gene TRBJ1-2; possibly TRBD1 for D (6 bases). The V end was cut by 6 bases, the J end by 0 bases, with 17 bases between. The CDR3 length is 16 residues. CDR1 is SEHNR, CDR2 FQNEAQ, per germline (reference sequence). The CDR3 region is CASRYYGQKSNYGYTF. The CDR3, as DNA: TGTGCCAGCAGATATTACGGACAGAAATCTAACTATGGCTACACCTTC.

A word on this clone: A read error may account for a junction end that differs from germline. The chain uses TRBV5-6 and TRBJ1-1, with no clear D. The germline V gene has CDR1 SGHDT and CDR2 YYEEEE. CDR3 length: 11 amino acids. DNA for the CDR3: TGTGCCAGCAGCTTGTTAACTGAAGCTCTCTTT. It codes for CASSLLTEALF.